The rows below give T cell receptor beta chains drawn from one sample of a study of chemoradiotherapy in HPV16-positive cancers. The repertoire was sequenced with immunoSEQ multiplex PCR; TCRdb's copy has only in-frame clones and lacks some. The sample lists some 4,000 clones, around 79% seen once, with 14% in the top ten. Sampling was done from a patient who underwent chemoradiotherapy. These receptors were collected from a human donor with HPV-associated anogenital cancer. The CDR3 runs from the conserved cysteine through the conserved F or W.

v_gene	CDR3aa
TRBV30	CAWSPISLRNTEAFF
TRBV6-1	CASSDRGQPNQPQHF
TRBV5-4	CASSWRNLNTEAFF
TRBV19	CASSIVGGGIGELFF
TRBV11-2	CASSFLSGRAGNEQFF
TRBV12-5	CASGRTGGREQFF
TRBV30	CAWSVGSGVYNEQFF
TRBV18	CASSLGVLGNTDTQYF
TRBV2	CASGRRGRITDTQYF
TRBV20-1	CGPNTDTQYF
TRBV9	CASSVSTNYGYTF
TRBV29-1	CSVGQYNEQFF